Below, 11 T cell receptor beta chains from the same sample are listed, as sequenced in a study of shared clonotypes between healthy human individuals. It was CD45RO-negative cells, positively selected for CCR7, that made up naive CD8 cells, with terminally differentiated effector memory CD45RA+ cells excluded. Measured with immunoSEQ multiplex PCR; TCRdb has only the in-frame clones, and not every one. The data hold some 2,100,000 clones, with roughly 91% observed a single time. The sequencing sample was made of naive CD8+ T cells from PBMCs. These receptors were obtained from a man between 18 and 29 years old in good health. Some clones in this sample may be carry-over from other donors' samples.

The chain combines TRBV10-3 with TRBJ1-2; 10 positions agree with TRBD1. V lost 4 bases and J lost 2; bases outside the gene matches: 10. CDR3 size: 17 residues. In germline, CDR1 is ENHRY, CDR2 SYGVKD. In nucleotides, the CDR3 is TGTGCCATCAGTGCGCCCGTGGACAGGGGGTTCAACTATGGCTACACCTTC. Translating gives CAISAPVDRGFNYGYTF.

This CDR3 is CASSPRSLGSPYEQYF. CDR3 sequence (DNA): TGTGCCAGCTCACCACGAAGTCTAGGGAGTCCCTACGAGCAGTACTTC. This rearrangement joins TRBV18 to TRBJ2-7; TRBD2 is a possible D gene (5 bases). Germline V CDR1 and CDR2: KGHSH, LQKENI. The CDR3 totals 16 residues. V was shortened by 1 base and J by 2 bases, with 15 bases between the two germline ends.

V is TRBV10-2 and J is TRBJ2-5; D uncertain. CDR1 and CDR2 (germline): WSHSY, SAAADI. Trimming stripped 2 bases from V and 5 bases from J, with 9 bases between. This CDR3 has 13 residues. CDR3 residues: CASSEGARETQYF. CDR3 in DNA: TGCGCCAGCAGTGAGGGTGCGCGGGAGACCCAGTACTTC.

The chain combines TRBV11-2 with TRBJ1-2; TRBD1 matches 11 bases. Trimming at V came to 3 bases and at J to 8 bases, leaving 14 bases not matched to a gene. The CDR3 is 17 residues long. The germline gives CDR1 SGHAT, CDR2 FQNNGV. CDR3 DNA: TGTGCCAGCAGCTTGAACCCCCTGGGGACAGGGGGTGACGGCTACACCTTC. Residues: CASSLNPLGTGGDGYTF.

The CDR3 bases are TGTGCCAGCAGCGGGGGACTAGCGGGAGGGCCTCGAAGCTACCAAGAGACCCAGTACTTC. Amino acids: CASSGGLAGGPRSYQETQYF. This rearrangement joins TRBV28 to TRBJ2-5; 16 bases fit TRBD2. The CDR3 covers 20 residues. Germline trimming cut 6 bases from V and 0 bases from J; bases unmatched to any gene: 13. The germline gives CDR1 MDHEN, CDR2 SYDVKM.

V gene TRBV5-8 combines with J gene TRBJ2-5; 13 positions match TRBD2. The CDR3 is 19 amino acids. Germline V gene data show CDR1 as SGHTS and CDR2 as YDEGEE. The V and J ends lost 4 bases and 1 base, in that order; junction bases with no gene match: 13. CDR3 nucleotide sequence: TGTGCCAGCAGCCCCCGAGACGGGACTAGCGGGATACTCCAAGAGACCCAGTACTTC. It encodes CASSPRDGTSGILQETQYF.

This rearrangement joins TRBV10-3 to TRBJ1-3; D is unclear. Germline CDR1 ENHRY, CDR2 SYGVKD. V was clipped by 3 bases and J by 0 bases, with 9 bases between them. The CDR3 has 15 amino acids. The DNA of the CDR3 is TGTGCCATCAGTGATCGGGGTTACTCTGGAAACACCATATATTTT. Translated, it gives CAISDRGYSGNTIYF.

The sample holds one count of this clone. The chain joins TRBV5-4 to TRBJ2-5; 12 nucleotides agree with TRBD2. This CDR3 has 17 residues. V lost 4 bases, J lost 3 bases, and 10 bases stayed unmatched. The V gene's germline CDR1 is SGHNT and CDR2 YYREEE (reference sequence). This chain's CDR3 is CASSPWWLAGGKETQYF. CDR3 nucleotide sequence: TGTGCCAGCAGCCCGTGGTGGCTAGCGGGAGGGAAAGAGACCCAGTACTTC.

The chain has TRBV2 and TRBJ2-3; possible D gene TRBD2, 5 bases. The CDR3 consists of 16 residues. The germline gives CDR1 SNHLY, CDR2 FYNNEI. Trimming shortened V by 2 bases and J by 7 bases, and 19 bases separated the two germline ends. This CDR3 is CASSERRGAPSNTQYF. The CDR3 coding sequence is TGTGCCAGCAGTGAACGCCGGGGTGCCCCATCGAATACGCAGTATTTT.

This chain uses TRBV11-2 with TRBJ2-2; TRBD2 aligns across 9 bases. This CDR3 region has 16 residues. The germline V gene has CDR1 SGHAT and CDR2 FQNNGV. The junction had 7 bases not matched to a gene; V was cut back by 5 bases and J by 3 bases. In nucleotides, the CDR3 is TGTGCCAGCAGCCCTTGGGCTAGCGGGGACACCGGGGAGCTGTTTTTT. The encoded protein is CASSPWASGDTGELFF.

The chain carries TRBV29-1 and TRBJ2-2, with 10 positions matching TRBD2. Trimming at V came to 5 bases and at J to 4 bases, leaving 4 bases not matched to a gene. This CDR3 contains 14 residues. Germline-derived CDR1 and CDR2 are SQVTM and ANQGSEA. As DNA, the CDR3 is TGCAGCGTTCAGACTAGCGGGCTCACCGGGGAGCTGTTTTTT. Amino acids: CSVQTSGLTGELFF.